Shown below are 18 T cell receptor beta chains from a single sample sequenced in a study of neoadjuvant nivolumab and ipilimumab in lung cancer. Data came from immunoSEQ multiplex PCR; TCRdb stores just in-frame clones and leaves some out. Here the sample spans roughly 13,000 clones, around 95% being singletons. The material was peripheral blood, obtained after neoadjuvant nivolumab, alone or with ipilimumab, at or shortly before surgery. The receptors derive from an adult with non-small cell lung cancer.

This sequence joins TRBV11-3 and TRBJ2-1, with 9 bases that match TRBD1. This CDR3 contains 16 residues. V was clipped by 1 base and J by 7 bases; unmatched bases: 8. Per germline, CDR1 SGHNT and CDR2 YENEEA. CDR3 sequence reads: CASSLVTGTGSNEQFF. DNA of the CDR3: TGTGCCAGCAGCTTAGTTACCGGGACAGGGTCAAATGAGCAGTTCTTC.

The chain employs TRBV4-1 and TRBJ2-5; D is perhaps TRBD2 (6 bases). V lost 0 bases to trimming and J lost 5 bases, with 13 bases between them. CDR3 length: 15 residues. Germline V lookup: CDR1 MGHRA, CDR2 YSYEKL. The CDR3 region has the DNA TGCGCCAGCAGCCAAGATTGGGGGGAGAGGGAGACCCAGTACTTC. Encoded protein: CASSQDWGERETQYF.

The rearrangement links TRBV4-1 to TRBJ2-5, with 7 bases aligning to TRBD1. CDR1 is MGHRA, CDR2 YSYEKL, per germline. V lost 3 bases to trimming and J lost 0 bases; unmatched junction nucleotides: 13. This CDR3 comprises 18 residues. The CDR3: CASSHYKGATGHQETQYF. The CDR3, as DNA: TGCGCCAGCAGCCATTACAAGGGGGCTACAGGGCACCAAGAGACCCAGTACTTC.

The chain joins TRBV10-1 to TRBJ2-3, with 10 bases lining up with TRBD2. The CDR3 runs to 13 residues. In germline, CDR1 is WNHNN, CDR2 SYGVQD (reference sequence). Trimming cost V 10 bases and J 6 bases; bases outside gene matches: 7. In DNA form, the CDR3 reads TGCGCCACCAGCGGGAGGGCCGGGGATACGCAGTATTTT. Amino acid sequence: CATSGRAGDTQYF.

The chain employs TRBV6-5 and TRBJ2-5, with 8 bases that match TRBD1. The CDR3 runs to 15 residues. CDR1 and CDR2 from the germline V gene are MNHEY and SVGAGI. The V and J ends lost 6 bases and 2 bases, in that order; junction bases with no gene match: 8. The CDR3 bases are TGTGCCAGCAGCCGAAGACAGGGGCTTCAAGAGACCCAGTACTTC. Translating gives CASSRRQGLQETQYF.

V gene TRBV2 combines with J gene TRBJ1-5; weak D call: TRBD1 (5 bases). CDR1 and CDR2 from the germline V gene are SNHLY and FYNNEI. The V and J ends lost 6 bases and 2 bases respectively, with 8 bases between them. The CDR3 covers 13 residues. CDR3 amino acids: CASSRDGNQPQHF. The CDR3 coding sequence is TGTGCCAGCAGCCGGGACGGCAATCAGCCCCAGCATTTT.

The rearrangement uses TRBV5-4 and TRBJ1-2; TRBD1 aligns across 7 bases. J lost 0 bases, V lost 4 bases, and 15 bases had no gene match. The CDR3 sequence is 18 residues long. Germline loops: CDR1 SGHNT, CDR2 YYREEE (reference sequence). CDR3 nucleotide sequence: TGTGCCAGCAGCCTCGGTCCGGGACAGTCACCTTCTAACTATGGCTACACCTTC. It translates to CASSLGPGQSPSNYGYTF.

The V gene is TRBV27, the J gene TRBJ2-7; weak D call: TRBD1 (5 bases). Germline lookup yields CDR1 MNHEY and CDR2 SMNVEV (reference sequence). This CDR3 has 13 amino acids. V dropped 5 bases and J dropped 3 bases, with 11 bases sitting between them. This chain's CDR3 is CASSPRQYYEQYF. The CDR3 DNA reads TGTGCCAGCAGTCCCCGACAGTACTACGAGCAGTACTTC.

Here the CDR3 reads CASSLPPEETQYF. CDR3 coding DNA: TGTGCCAGCAGCTTGCCTCCAGAAGAGACCCAGTACTTC. The chain combines TRBV7-3 with TRBJ2-5; D is undetermined. Germline CDR1 reads SGHTA; CDR2 reads FQGTGA. Trimming cost V 3 bases and J 3 bases, with 8 bases left between them. The CDR3 has 13 amino acids.

This chain links TRBV7-9 with TRBJ1-2, with 9 positions matching TRBD1. Germline lookup yields CDR1 SEHNR and CDR2 FQNEAQ (reference sequence). Trimming removed 5 bases from V and 5 bases from J; junction bases left unmatched: 9. The CDR3 is 15 residues long. For the CDR3, the DNA is TGTGCCAGCAGCCCCCGGGACAGGGCATGGTATGGCTACACCTTC. This codes for CASSPRDRAWYGYTF. The full variable domain, rest sourced from reference TRBV7-9 and TRBJ1-2, is DTGVSQNPRHKITKRGQNVTFRCDPISEHNRLYWYRQTLGQGPEFLTYFQNEAQLEKSRLLSDRFSAERPKGSFSTLEIQRTEQGDSAMYLCASSPRDRAWYGYTFGSGTRLTVV.

In this sample, this clone turned up once. The chain employs TRBV28 and TRBJ1-1, with D possibly being TRBD1 (5 bases). The CDR3 length is 12 residues. CDR1 and CDR2 from the germline V gene are MDHEN and SYDVKM. Deletions cut 6 bases from V and 8 bases from J, with 13 bases between. CDR3 nucleotide sequence: TGTGCCAGCAGCCCGAACAGGAGAGAAGCTTTCTTT. Protein: CASSPNRREAFF.

The chain employs TRBV5-1 and TRBJ2-7; 13 nucleotides match TRBD2. Germline assignment: CDR1 SGHRS and CDR2 YFSETQ. V shed 4 bases and J 0 bases; nucleotides not matched to a gene: 13. The CDR3 loop spans 19 amino acids. The CDR3 here is CASSRGTSGALIPSYEQYF. As DNA, the CDR3 is TGCGCCAGCAGCCGAGGGACTAGCGGGGCTCTAATACCCTCCTACGAGCAGTACTTC.

The chain uses TRBV7-6 and TRBJ2-2; TRBD2 matches at 12 bases. The V gene's germline CDR1 is SGHVS and CDR2 FNYEAQ. V shed 3 bases, J shed 4 bases, and the junction held 9 bases outside the gene matches. This CDR3 is 18 amino acids long. The chain's CDR3 is CASSFPGLAGKSTGELFF. The CDR3 nucleotides are TGTGCCAGCAGCTTCCCCGGACTAGCGGGAAAGAGCACCGGGGAGCTGTTTTTT.

The gene calls are TRBV7-2 and TRBJ2-4, with 9 bases matching TRBD2. The J segment lost 8 bases and the V segment lost 5 bases, leaving 16 bases of the junction unmatched. From germline, CDR1 is SGHTA and CDR2 FQGNSA. CDR3 length: 17 amino acids. CDR3 protein: CASSPPRGGRGLDIQYF. CDR3 DNA: TGTGCCAGCAGCCCCCCGCGGGGCGGGAGGGGATTAGACATTCAGTACTTC.

The gene calls are TRBV5-1 and TRBJ2-5; D uncertain. This CDR3 is built from 11 residues. CDR1 and CDR2 (germline): SGHRS, YFSETQ. V lost 7 bases to trimming and J lost 3 bases, with 7 bases between them. The CDR3 region is CASAREETQYF. Written as DNA, the CDR3 is TGCGCCAGCGCTAGAGAAGAGACCCAGTACTTC.

The rearrangement uses TRBV28 and TRBJ2-7; D remains unclear. This CDR3 comprises 12 residues. Trimming removed 7 bases from V and 4 bases from J, with 11 bases in between. Germline lookup yields CDR1 MDHEN and CDR2 SYDVKM. CDR3 sequence reads: CASISPLYEQYF. The CDR3 coding sequence is TGTGCCAGCATCTCCCCGCTGTACGAGCAGTACTTC.

The rearrangement joins TRBV7-3 to TRBJ1-1; TRBD1 might be the D (6 bases). Trimming stripped 6 bases from V and 5 bases from J, with 16 bases between. CDR3 length equals 14 residues. CDR1 and CDR2 from the germline V gene are SGHTA and FQGTGA. CDR3 nucleotide sequence: TGTGCCAGCAGGCGTGGGGGGGCTTCGACTGAAGCTTTCTTT. Translation gives CASRRGGASTEAFF.

CDR3 DNA: TGTGCCAGCAGTCTACAACGGACCACAGATACGCAGTATTTT. Protein sequence: CASSLQRTTDTQYF. The chain carries TRBV27 and TRBJ2-3; D gene ambiguous. This CDR3 has 14 residues. V was cut by 5 bases and J by 2 bases, with 11 bases left in between. Germline V lookup: CDR1 MNHEY, CDR2 SMNVEV (reference sequence).